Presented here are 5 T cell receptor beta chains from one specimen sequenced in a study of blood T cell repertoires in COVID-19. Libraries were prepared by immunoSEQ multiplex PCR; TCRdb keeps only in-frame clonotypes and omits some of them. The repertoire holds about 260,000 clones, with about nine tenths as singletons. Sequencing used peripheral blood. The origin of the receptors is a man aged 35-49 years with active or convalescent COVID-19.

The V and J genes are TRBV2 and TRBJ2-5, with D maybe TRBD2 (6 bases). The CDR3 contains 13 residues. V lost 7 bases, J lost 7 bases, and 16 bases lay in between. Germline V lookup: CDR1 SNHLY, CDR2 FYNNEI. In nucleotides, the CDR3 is TGTGCCAGCACCGCGTCGGGGGAGGTGACCCAGTACTTC. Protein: CASTASGEVTQYF.

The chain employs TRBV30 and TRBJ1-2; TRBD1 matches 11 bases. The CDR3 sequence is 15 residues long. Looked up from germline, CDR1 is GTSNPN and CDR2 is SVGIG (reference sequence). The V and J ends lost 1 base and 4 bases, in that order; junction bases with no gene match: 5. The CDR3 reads CAWSDWTGGTYGYTF. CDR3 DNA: TGTGCCTGGAGTGATTGGACAGGGGGCACCTATGGCTACACCTTC.

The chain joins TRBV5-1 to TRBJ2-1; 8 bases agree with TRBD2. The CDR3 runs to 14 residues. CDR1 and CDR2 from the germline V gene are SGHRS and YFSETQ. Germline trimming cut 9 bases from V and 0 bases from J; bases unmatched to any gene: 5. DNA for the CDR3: TGCGCCACCACCCGGGGGGGCTCCTACAATGAGCAGTTCTTC. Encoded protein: CATTRGGSYNEQFF.

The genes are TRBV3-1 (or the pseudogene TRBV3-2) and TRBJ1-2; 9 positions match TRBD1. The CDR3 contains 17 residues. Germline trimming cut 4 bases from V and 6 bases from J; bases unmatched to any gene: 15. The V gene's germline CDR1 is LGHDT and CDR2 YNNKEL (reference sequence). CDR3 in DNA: TGTGCCAGCAGCCGACGGGACAGGGCTAACCACGGGAATGGCTACACCTTC. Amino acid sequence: CASSRRDRANHGNGYTF.

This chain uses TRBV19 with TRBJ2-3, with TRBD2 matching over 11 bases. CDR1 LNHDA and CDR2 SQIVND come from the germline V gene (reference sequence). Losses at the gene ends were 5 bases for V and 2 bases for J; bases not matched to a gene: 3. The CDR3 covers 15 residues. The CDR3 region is CASSPSGGYTDTQYF. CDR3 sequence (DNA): TGTGCCAGTAGTCCTAGCGGGGGGTACACAGATACGCAGTATTTT.